This T cell receptor (beta chain) stems from a study of T-cell memory formation after mild COVID-19. Study findings and constraints: Prior to infection, memory already included some responding clones, suggesting cross-reactive memory joined.

Comments on this clonotype: Antigen specificity is unknown.

One entry per CDR3 protein, called by TCRdb with MiXCR from the 5' RACE reads. The data hold approximately 410,000 distinct CDR3 sequences, with around 22% observed a single time. Unmatched junction bases numbered 7, after V lost 2 bases and J lost 1 base. Germline V gene data show CDR1 as DFQATT and CDR2 as SNEGSKA (reference sequence). The CDR3 totals 15 residues. The chain carries TRBV20-1 and TRBJ1-1; TRBD1 aligns across 7 bases. The material sequenced was PBMCs or a T cell subset sorted from them (not recorded which). The sequence came from an adult woman who had mild COVID-19 (a few samples of this study predate the infection). Cell type and time point are not known. CDR3 loop: CSARRTGTANTEAFF. DNA of the CDR3: TGCAGTGCTAGACGGACCGGGACAGCGAACACTGAAGCTTTCTTT.